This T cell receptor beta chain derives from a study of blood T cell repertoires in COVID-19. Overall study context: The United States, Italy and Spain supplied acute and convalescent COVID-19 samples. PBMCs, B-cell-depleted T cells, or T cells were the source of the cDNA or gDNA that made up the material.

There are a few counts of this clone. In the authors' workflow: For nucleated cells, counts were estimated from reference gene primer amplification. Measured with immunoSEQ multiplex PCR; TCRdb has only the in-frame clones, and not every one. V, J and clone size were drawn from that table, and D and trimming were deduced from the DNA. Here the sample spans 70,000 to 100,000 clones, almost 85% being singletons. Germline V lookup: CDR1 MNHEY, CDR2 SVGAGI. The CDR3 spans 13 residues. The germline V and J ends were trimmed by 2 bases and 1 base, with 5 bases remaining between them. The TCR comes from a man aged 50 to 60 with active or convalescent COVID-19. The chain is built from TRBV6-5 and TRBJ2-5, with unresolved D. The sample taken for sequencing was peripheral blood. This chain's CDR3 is CASSYDIQETQYF. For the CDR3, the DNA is TGTGCCAGCAGTTACGACATCCAAGAGACCCAGTACTTC.